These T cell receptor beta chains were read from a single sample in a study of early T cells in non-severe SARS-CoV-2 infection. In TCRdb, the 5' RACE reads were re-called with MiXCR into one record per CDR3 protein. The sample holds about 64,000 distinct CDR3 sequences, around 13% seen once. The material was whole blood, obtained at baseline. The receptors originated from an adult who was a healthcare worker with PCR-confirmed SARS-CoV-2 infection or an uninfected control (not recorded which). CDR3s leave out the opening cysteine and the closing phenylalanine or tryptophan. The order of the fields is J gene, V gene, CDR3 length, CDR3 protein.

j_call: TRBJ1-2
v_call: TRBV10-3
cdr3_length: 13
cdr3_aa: AISESSNSNYGYT

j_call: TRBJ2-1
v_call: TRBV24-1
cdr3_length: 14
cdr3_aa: ATSGSSGGLYNEQF

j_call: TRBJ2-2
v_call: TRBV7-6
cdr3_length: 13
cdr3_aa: ASSYGTENTGELF

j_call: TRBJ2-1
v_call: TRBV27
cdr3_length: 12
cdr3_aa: ASSLLAAYNEQF

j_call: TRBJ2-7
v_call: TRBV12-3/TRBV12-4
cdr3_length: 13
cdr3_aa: ASSLRREDTYEQY

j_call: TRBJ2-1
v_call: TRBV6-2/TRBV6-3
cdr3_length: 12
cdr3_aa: ASSKRPADREQF

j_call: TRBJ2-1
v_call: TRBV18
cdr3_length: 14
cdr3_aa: ASSPPGTSGMGEQF

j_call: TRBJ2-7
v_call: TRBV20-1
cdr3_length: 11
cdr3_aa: SARGPLEYEQY

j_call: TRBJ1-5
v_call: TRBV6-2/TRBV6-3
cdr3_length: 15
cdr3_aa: ASSYPAGAYSNQPQH

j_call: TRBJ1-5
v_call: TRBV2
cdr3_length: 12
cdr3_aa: ASSVRSFRQPQH

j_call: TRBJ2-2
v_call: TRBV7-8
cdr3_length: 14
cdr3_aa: ASSSRLAGFTGELF

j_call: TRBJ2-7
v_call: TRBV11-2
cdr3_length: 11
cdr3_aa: ASSSGFGAEQY

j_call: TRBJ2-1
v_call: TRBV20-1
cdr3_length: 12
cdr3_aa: SAREIQGRNEQF

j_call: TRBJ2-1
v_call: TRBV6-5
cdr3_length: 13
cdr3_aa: ASSYQRELSYEQF

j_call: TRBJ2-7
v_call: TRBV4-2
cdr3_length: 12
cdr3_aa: ASSQGAATYEQY

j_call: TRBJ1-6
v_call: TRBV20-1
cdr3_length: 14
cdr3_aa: SARRPGGSYNSPLH

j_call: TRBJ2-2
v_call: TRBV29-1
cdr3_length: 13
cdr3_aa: SVGMAGGITGELF

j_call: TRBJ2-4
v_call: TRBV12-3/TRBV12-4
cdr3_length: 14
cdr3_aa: ASSFSPGSTKNIQY

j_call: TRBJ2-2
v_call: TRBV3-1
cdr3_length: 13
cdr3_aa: ASSQGTGNTGELF

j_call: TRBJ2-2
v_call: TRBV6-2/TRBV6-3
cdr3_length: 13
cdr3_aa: ASTIVGGPTGELF

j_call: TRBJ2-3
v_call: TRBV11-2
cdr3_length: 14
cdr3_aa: ASSSRGRTNTDTQY

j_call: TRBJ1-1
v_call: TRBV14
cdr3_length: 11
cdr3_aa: ASSNRRNTEAF

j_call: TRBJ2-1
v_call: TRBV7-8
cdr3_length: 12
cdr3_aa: ASSRETGYNEQF

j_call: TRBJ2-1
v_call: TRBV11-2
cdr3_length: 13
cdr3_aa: ASSFQRSSYNEQF

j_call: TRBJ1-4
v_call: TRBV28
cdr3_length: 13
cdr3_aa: ASQQTGTGDEKLF

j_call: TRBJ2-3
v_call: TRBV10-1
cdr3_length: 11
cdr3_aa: ASNGGSADTQY

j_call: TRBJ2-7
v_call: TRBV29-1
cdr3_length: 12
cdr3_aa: SVEPPRAGYEQY

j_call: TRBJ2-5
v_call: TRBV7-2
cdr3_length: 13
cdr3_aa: ASSLSPRGQETQY

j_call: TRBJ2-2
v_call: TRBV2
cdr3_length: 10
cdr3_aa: ASRQDTGELF

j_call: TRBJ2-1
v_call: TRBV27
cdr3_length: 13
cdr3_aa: ASSFRGNSYNEQF

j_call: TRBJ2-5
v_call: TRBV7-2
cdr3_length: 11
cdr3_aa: ASSSLFPETQY

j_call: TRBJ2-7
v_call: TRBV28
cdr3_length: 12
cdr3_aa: ASSGQGATYEQY

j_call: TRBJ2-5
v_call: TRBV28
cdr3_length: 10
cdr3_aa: ASKWGQETQY

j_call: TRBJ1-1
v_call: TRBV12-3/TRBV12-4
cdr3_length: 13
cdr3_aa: ASRVREIRNTEAF

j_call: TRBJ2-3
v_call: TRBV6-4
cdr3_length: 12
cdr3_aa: ASSDTVGTDTQY

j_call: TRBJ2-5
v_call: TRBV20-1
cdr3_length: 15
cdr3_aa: SARHSRASGYQETQY

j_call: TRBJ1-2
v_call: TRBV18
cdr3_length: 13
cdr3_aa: ASSPPTGVGYGYT

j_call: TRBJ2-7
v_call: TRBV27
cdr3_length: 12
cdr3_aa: ASSLHRDPYEQY

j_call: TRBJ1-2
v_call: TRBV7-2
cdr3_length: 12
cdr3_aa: ASSSPPDRDGYT

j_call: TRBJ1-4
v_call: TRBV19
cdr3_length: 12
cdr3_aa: ASVPGQGIGKLF

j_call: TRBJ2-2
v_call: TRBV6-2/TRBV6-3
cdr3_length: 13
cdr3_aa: ATQGLRLATGELF

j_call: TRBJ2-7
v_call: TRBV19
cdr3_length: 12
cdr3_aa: ASSIGTGGYEQY

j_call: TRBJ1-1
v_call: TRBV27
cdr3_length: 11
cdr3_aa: ASSPGWGTEAF

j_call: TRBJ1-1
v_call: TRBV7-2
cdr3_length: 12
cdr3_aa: ASSLAQGGTEAF

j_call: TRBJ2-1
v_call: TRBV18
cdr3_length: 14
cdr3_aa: ASSPILTGGFNEQF

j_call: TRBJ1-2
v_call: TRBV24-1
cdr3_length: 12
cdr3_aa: ATSDSTLSDGYT

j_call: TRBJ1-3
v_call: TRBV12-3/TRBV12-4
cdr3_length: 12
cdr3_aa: ASSTGGTGNTIY

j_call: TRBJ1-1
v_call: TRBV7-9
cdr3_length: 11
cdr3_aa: ASSLLSPTEAF

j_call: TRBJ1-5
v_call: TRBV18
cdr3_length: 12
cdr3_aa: ASSPGQTNQPQH

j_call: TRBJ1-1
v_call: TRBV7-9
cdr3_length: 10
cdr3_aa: ASRGPNTEAF

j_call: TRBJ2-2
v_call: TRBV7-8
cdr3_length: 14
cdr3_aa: ASSHGLARTTGELF

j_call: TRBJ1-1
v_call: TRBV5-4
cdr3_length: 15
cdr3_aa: ASSSGPTRGNRREAF

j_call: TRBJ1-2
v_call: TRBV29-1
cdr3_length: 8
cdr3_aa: SVERDGYT

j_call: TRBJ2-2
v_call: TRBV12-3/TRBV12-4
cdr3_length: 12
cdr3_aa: ASSRDFPLGELF

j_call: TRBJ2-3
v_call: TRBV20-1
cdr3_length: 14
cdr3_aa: SASRLAGGNSDTQY

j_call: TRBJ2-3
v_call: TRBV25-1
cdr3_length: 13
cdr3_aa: ASSESWQDGDTQY

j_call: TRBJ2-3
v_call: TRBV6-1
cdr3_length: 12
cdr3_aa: ASSEGQGADTQY

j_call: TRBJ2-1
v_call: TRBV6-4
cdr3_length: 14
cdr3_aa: ASSDSSRGGGNEQF

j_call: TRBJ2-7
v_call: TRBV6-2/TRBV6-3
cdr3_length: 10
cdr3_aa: ASSPFNYEQY

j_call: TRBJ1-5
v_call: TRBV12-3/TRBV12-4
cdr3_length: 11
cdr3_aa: ASSLGRGQPQH